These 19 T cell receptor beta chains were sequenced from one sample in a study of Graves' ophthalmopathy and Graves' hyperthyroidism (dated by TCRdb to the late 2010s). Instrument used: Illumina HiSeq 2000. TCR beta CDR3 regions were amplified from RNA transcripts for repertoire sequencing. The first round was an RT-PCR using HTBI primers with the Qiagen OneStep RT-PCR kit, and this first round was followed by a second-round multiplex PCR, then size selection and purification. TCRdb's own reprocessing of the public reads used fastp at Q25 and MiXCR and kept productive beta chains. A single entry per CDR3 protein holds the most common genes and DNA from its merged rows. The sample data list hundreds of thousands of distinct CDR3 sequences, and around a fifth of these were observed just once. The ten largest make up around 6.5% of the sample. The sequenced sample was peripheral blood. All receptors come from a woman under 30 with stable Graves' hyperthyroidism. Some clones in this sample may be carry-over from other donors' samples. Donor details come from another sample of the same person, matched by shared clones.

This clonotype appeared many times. The CDR3 is CATTTPNTEAFF. The DNA for the CDR3 is TGTGCCACCACGACCCCAAACACTGAAGCTTTCTTT. This chain joins TRBV19 and TRBJ1-1; D unresolved. V was shortened by 10 bases and J by 2 bases, with 11 bases between the two germline ends. CDR1 and CDR2 (germline): LNHDA, SQIVND (reference sequence). The CDR3 has 12 amino acids.

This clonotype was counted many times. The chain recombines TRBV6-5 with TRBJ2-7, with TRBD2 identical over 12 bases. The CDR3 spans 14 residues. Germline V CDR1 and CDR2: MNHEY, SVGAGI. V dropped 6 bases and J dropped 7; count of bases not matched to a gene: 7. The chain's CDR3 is CASRTTSGSMEQYF. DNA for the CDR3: TGTGCCAGCAGGACGACTAGCGGGAGCATGGAGCAGTACTTC.

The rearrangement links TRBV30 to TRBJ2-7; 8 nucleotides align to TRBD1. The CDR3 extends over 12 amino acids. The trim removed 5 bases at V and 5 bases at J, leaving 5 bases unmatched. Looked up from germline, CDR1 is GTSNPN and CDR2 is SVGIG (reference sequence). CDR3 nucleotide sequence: TGTGCCTGGGGGGACAGGCAAGACGAGCAGTACTTC. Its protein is CAWGDRQDEQYF.

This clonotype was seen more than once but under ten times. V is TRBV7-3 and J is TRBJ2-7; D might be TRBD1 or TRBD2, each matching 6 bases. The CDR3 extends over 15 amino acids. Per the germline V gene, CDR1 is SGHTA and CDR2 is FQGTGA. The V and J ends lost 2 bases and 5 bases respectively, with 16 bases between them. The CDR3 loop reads CASSLLGGRDNEQYF. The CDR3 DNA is TGTGCCAGCAGCTTACTAGGGGGGAGAGATAACGAGCAGTACTTC.

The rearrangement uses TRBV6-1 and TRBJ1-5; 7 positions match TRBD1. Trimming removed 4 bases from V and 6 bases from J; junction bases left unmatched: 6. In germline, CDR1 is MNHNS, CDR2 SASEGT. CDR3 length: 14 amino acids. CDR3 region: CASSGQGDLQPQHF. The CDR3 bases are TGTGCCAGCAGTGGCCAGGGGGATCTTCAGCCCCAGCATTTT.

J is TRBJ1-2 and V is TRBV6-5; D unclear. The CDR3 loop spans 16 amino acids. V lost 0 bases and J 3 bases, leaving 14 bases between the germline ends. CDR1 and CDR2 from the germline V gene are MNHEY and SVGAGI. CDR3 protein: CASSYSQVDFDYGYTF. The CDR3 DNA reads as TGTGCCAGCAGTTACTCGCAGGTGGACTTTGACTATGGCTACACCTTC.

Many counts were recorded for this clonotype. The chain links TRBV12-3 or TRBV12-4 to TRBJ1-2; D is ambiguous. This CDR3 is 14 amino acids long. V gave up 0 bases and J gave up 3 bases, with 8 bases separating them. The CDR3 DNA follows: TGTGCCAGCAGTTTAGCCGACTGGGACTATGGCTACACCTTC. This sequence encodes CASSLADWDYGYTF.

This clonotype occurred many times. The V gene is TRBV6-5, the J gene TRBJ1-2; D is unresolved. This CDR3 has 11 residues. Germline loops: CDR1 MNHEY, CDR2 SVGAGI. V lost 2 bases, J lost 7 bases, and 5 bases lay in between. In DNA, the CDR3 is TGTGCCAGCAGTTACAGGGTTGGCTACACCTTC. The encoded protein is CASSYRVGYTF.

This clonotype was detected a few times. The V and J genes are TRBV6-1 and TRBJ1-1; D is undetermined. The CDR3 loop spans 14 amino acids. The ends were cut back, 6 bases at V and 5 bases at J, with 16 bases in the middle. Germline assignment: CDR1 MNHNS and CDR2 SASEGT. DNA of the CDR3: TGTGCCAGCAGCGTACCCCCGACCAAGACTGAAGCTTTCTTT. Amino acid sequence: CASSVPPTKTEAFF.

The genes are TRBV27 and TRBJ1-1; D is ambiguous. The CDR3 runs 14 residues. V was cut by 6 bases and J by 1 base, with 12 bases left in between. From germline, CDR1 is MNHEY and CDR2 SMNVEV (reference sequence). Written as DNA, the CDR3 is TGTGCCAGCAGACTCGGATGGGCGAACACTGAAGCTTTCTTT. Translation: CASRLGWANTEAFF.

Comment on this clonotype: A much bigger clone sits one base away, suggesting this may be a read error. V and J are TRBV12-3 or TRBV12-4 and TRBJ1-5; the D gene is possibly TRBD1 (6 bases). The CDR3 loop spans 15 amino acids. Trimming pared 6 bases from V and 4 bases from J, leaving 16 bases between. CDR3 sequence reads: CASSLGRQENQPQHF. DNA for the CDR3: TGTGCCAGCAGCCTAGGGAGACAGGAGAATCAGCCCCAGCATTTT.

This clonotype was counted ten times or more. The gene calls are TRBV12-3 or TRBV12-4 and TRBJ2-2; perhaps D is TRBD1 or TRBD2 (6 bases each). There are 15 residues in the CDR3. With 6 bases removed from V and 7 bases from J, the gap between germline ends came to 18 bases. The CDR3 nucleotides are TGTGCCAGCAGCCGAAACGGGGGCGCAGTCGGGGAGCTGTTTTTT. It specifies CASSRNGGAVGELFF.

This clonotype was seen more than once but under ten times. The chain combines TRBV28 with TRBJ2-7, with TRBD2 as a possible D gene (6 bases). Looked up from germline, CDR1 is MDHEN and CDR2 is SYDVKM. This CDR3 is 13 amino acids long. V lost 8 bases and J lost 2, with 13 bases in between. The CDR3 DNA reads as TGTGCCAGCTCGGCAGGGAGGCCCTACGAGCAGTACTTC. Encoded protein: CASSAGRPYEQYF.

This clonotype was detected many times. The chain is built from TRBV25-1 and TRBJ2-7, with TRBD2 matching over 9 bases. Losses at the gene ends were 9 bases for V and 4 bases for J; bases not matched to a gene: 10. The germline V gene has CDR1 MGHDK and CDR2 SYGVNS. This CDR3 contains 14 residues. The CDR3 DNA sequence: TGTGCCAGTCTGACTAGCGGACTACCATACGAGCAGTACTTC. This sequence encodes CASLTSGLPYEQYF.

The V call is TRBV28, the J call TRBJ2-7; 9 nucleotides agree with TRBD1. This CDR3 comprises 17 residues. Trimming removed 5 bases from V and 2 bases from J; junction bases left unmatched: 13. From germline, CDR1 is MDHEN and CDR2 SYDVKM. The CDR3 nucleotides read TGTGCCAGCAGTCACAGCATTGGACAGGGGACTACCTACGAGCAGTACTTC. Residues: CASSHSIGQGTTYEQYF.

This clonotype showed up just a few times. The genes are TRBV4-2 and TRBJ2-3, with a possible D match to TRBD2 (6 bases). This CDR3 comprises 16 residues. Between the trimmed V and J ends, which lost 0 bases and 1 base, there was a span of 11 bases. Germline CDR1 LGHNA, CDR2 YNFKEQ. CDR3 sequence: CASSQEGGVGTDTQYF. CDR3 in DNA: TGTGCCAGCAGCCAAGAAGGCGGGGTAGGCACAGATACGCAGTATTTT.

CDR3 sequence reads: CASSPGQGAPGGKTQYF. CDR3 DNA sequence: TGTGCCAGCAGTCCTGGACAGGGGGCGCCCGGCGGAAAGACCCAGTACTTC. V usage is TRBV6-1 and J usage is TRBJ2-5; the match to TRBD1 covers 11 bases. Trimming took 5 bases from V and 6 from J; bases not matched to a gene: 14. The CDR3 consists of 17 residues. From germline, CDR1 is MNHNS and CDR2 SASEGT.

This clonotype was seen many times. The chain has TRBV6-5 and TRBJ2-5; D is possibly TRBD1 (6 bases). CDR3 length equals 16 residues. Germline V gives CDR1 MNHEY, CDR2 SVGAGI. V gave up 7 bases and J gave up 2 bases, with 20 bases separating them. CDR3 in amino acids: CASTRRLTGAQETQYF. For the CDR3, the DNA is TGTGCCAGCACCCGAAGGCTGACAGGCGCTCAAGAGACCCAGTACTTC.

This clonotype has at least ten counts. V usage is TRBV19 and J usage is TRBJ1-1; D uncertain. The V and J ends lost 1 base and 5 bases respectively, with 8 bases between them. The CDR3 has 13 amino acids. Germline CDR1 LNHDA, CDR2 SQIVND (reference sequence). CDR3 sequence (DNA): TGTGCCAGTAGTATAGGCCATGGGACTGAAGCTTTCTTT. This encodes CASSIGHGTEAFF.